Following are 13 T cell receptor beta chains from one sample sequenced in a study of T cell responses to AZD1222 COVID-19 vaccine. Clones were read by immunoSEQ multiplex PCR, and TCRdb kept only the in-frame ones, dropping some. The sample holds about 96,000 clones, 80% to 90% seen once. The sample was peripheral blood, taken on day 0 of AZD1222 vaccination. These TCRs come from an adult in good health.

This chain links TRBV11-2 with TRBJ2-1; TRBD1 or TRBD2 may be the D gene (7 bases each). Germline values: CDR1 SGHAT, CDR2 FQNNGV. V was pared by 6 bases and J by 0 bases, with 21 bases between. The CDR3 contains 18 residues. CDR3 coding DNA: TGTGCCAGCAGTTCACTGGGGAGGGGGCGAGACTCCTACAATGAGCAGTTCTTC. Translation: CASSSLGRGRDSYNEQFF.

The chain is built from TRBV7-3 and TRBJ1-5; 10 bases line up with TRBD1. CDR1 and CDR2 (germline): SGHTA, FQGTGA. CDR3 size: 15 residues. The V and J ends lost 8 bases and 3 bases, in that order; junction bases with no gene match: 7. As DNA, the CDR3 is TGTGCCAGCGAAGACAGGGGGCCTCCCAATCAGCCCCAGCATTTT. It specifies CASEDRGPPNQPQHF. The full variable domain, completed using reference TRBV7-3 and TRBJ1-5, is GAGVSQTPSNKVTEKGKYVELRCDPISGHTALYWYRQSLGQGPEFLIYFQGTGAADDSGLPNDRFFAVRPEGSVSTLKIQRTERGDSAVYLCASEDRGPPNQPQHFGDGTRLSIL.

The sample holds one count of this clone. The gene calls are TRBV5-5 and TRBJ1-2, with 7 bases fitting TRBD1. Germline CDR1 SGHKS, CDR2 YYEKEE (reference sequence). J lost 4 bases, V lost 0 bases, and 6 bases had no gene match. The length of the CDR3 is 15 residues. In nucleotides, the CDR3 is TGTGCCAGCAGCTTGGTACAGGGGCTAGGCTATGGCTACACCTTC. As protein: CASSLVQGLGYGYTF.

The chain couples TRBV6-2 or TRBV6-3 to TRBJ2-7; D may be TRBD1 (5 bases). The V and J ends lost 4 bases and 2 bases respectively, with 12 bases between them. Germline CDR1 is MNHEY and CDR2 is SVGEGT. There are 14 residues in the CDR3. The CDR3 nucleotides are TGTGCCAGCAGTTTCCACAGGCCCCCCTACGAGCAGTACTTC. This codes for CASSFHRPPYEQYF.

This sequence joins TRBV6-1 and TRBJ2-3, with D maybe TRBD1 (6 bases). CDR3 length: 16 amino acids. Trimming left V 4 bases short and J 3 bases short, with 17 bases between. Germline CDR1 reads MNHNS; CDR2 reads SASEGT. CDR3 residues: CASSALVRGFTDTQYF. As DNA, the CDR3 is TGTGCCAGCAGTGCCCTTGTGAGGGGGTTTACAGATACGCAGTATTTT.

V gene TRBV5-1 combines with J gene TRBJ1-1; D unresolved. The V gene's germline CDR1 is SGHRS and CDR2 YFSETQ. This CDR3 is 15 amino acids long. The V end lost 4 bases, the J end lost 1 base, and 14 bases lay between the germline ends. The CDR3: CASSGQTSSNTEAFF. The CDR3 nucleotides are TGCGCCAGCAGCGGTCAGACAAGTTCGAACACTGAAGCTTTCTTT.

This clone was detected only a few times. This chain joins TRBV7-2 and TRBJ2-1; 8 bases align to TRBD2. Looked up from germline, CDR1 is SGHTA and CDR2 is FQGNSA. Trimming at V came to 0 bases and at J to 5 bases, leaving 3 bases not matched to a gene. There are 15 residues in the CDR3. The CDR3, as DNA: TGTGCCAGCAGCTTAGCTAGCGGGGCTCACAATGAGCAGTTCTTC. Translated: CASSLASGAHNEQFF.

The rearrangement joins TRBV19 to TRBJ2-1; 7 nucleotides agree with TRBD2. This CDR3 comprises 16 residues. Germline lookup yields CDR1 LNHDA and CDR2 SQIVND (reference sequence). V lost 8 bases and J lost 0; bases outside the gene matches: 10. The CDR3 reads CASAGWGGSSYNEQFF. CDR3 coding DNA: TGTGCCAGTGCAGGATGGGGGGGTAGCTCCTACAATGAGCAGTTCTTC.

The chain carries TRBV29-1 and TRBJ2-3, with a tentative D call TRBD1 (6 bases). The V gene lost 5 bases and the J gene lost 2 bases, with 14 bases spanning the gap. CDR3 length equals 14 residues. From germline, CDR1 is SQVTM and CDR2 ANQGSEA. CDR3 nucleotides: TGCAGCGTTTTCGGGGACACCATCACAGATACGCAGTATTTT. The encoded protein is CSVFGDTITDTQYF.

The CDR3 DNA reads TGCGCCAGCAGCGATCAGGGGGCCGGAGGGTATACGCAGTATTTT. Translating it yields CASSDQGAGGYTQYF. V usage is TRBV5-1 and J usage is TRBJ2-3; 8 bases are a match to TRBD1. J lost 7 bases, V lost 4 bases, and 11 bases had no gene match. Germline CDR1 SGHRS, CDR2 YFSETQ. The CDR3 is 15 residues long.

The rearrangement uses TRBV12-3 or TRBV12-4 and TRBJ1-1, with no clear D. The CDR3 runs to 12 residues. Trimming cost V 5 bases and J 6 bases, with 10 bases left between them. The CDR3 DNA sequence: TGTGCCAGCAGTCCAGCATCCCCTGAAGCTTTCTTT. Its protein is CASSPASPEAFF.

The chain links TRBV6-5 to TRBJ2-7; D uncertain. Deletions cut 8 bases from V and 4 bases from J, with 9 bases between. In germline, CDR1 is MNHEY, CDR2 SVGAGI. The CDR3 sequence is 11 residues long. In nucleotides, the CDR3 is TGTGCCAGCGTGGACGGGTACGAGCAGTACTTC. This encodes CASVDGYEQYF.

V and J are TRBV9 and TRBJ1-2; D unresolved. The CDR3 length is 11 residues. The V end lost 1 base, the J end lost 2 bases, and 0 bases lay between the germline ends. Germline V gene lookup returns CDR1 SGDLS and CDR2 YYNGEE. The CDR3 nucleotides are TGTGCCAGCAGCGTAAACTATGGCTACACCTTC. It translates to CASSVNYGYTF.